This is a list of T cell receptor beta chains from one sample in a study of control samples from healthy donors and cancer patients. Produced via immunoSEQ multiplex PCR; TCRdb's table is partial and in-frame only. The sample has about 130,000 clones; less than 90% are singletons. The sample was blood. The receptors were sampled from a young man in good health. Both conserved end residues are part of each CDR3. D genes are given only for firm matches. Expanded clones are given a class, and other clones once, few, many or no size at all.

CDR3: CASSPRWGIDAGELFF; DNA: TGCGCCAGCAGCCCCCGATGGGGTATAGACGCCGGGGAGCTGTTTTTT; size: .; J: TRBJ2-2; V: TRBV5-1; D: .
CDR3: CASTERLFGYGYTF; DNA: TGTGCCAGCACAGAGCGGCTATTTGGGTATGGCTACACCTTC; size: once; J: TRBJ1-2; V: TRBV6-6; D: .
CDR3: CASSEYVGGRFSGYTF; DNA: TGTGCCAGCAGTGAATATGTAGGGGGGCGCTTTAGTGGCTACACCTTC; size: .; J: TRBJ1-2; V: TRBV25-1; D: .
CDR3: CASTRDSGSPQHF; DNA: TGTGCCAGCACTCGGGACAGTGGCTCTCCCCAGCATTTT; size: .; J: TRBJ1-5; V: TRBV28; D: TRBD1
CDR3: CASSLGIYLGGYTF; DNA: TGCGCCAGCAGCTTGGGCATCTATTTGGGTGGCTACACCTTC; size: .; J: TRBJ1-2; V: TRBV5-1; D: .
CDR3: CASSFPSRDGDQETQYF; DNA: TGTGCCAGCAGCTTCCCGTCGAGGGACGGGGACCAAGAGACCCAGTACTTC; size: .; J: TRBJ2-5; V: TRBV7-9; D: .
CDR3: CATSRGTGRGGDTQYF; DNA: TGTGCCACCAGCAGAGGGACAGGCCGGGGGGGAGATACGCAGTATTTT; size: .; J: TRBJ2-3; V: TRBV15; D: .
CDR3: CASSFTSAGPYNSPLHF; DNA: TGTGCCAGCAGCTTCACGTCAGCCGGCCCCTATAATTCACCCCTCCACTTT; size: .; J: TRBJ1-6; V: TRBV7-2; D: .
CDR3: CASSLAQGQNSPLHF; DNA: TGTGCCAGCTCACTTGCGCAGGGTCAAAATTCACCCCTCCACTTT; size: .; J: TRBJ1-6; V: TRBV18; D: .
CDR3: CASSESGQGGYTF; DNA: TGCGCCAGCAGTGAGTCGGGACAGGGGGGCTACACCTTC; size: .; J: TRBJ1-2; V: TRBV10-1; D: TRBD1
CDR3: CASSPDDSGDGAFF; DNA: TGTGCCAGCAGCCCGGACGACAGCGGGGATGGGGCTTTCTTT; size: .; J: TRBJ1-1; V: TRBV11-3; D: .
CDR3: CASSQGAGGPSNEQFF; DNA: TGTGCCAGCAGCCAAGGGGCGGGAGGGCCGTCAAATGAGCAGTTCTTC; size: .; J: TRBJ2-1; V: TRBV3-1/TRBV3-2; D: TRBD2
CDR3: CASSLAPGTRTMNYGYTF; DNA: TGTGCCAGCAGCTTGGCGCCCGGAACGAGAACCATGAACTATGGCTACACCTTC; size: few; J: TRBJ1-2; V: TRBV5-6; D: .
CDR3: CAWTSGSDADTQYF; DNA: TGTGCCTGGACTAGCGGGAGTGATGCAGATACGCAGTATTTT; size: .; J: TRBJ2-3; V: TRBV30; D: TRBD2
CDR3: CATSRDLGTVIYEQYF; DNA: TGTGCCACCAGCAGAGATCTTGGGACAGTTATCTACGAGCAGTACTTC; size: .; J: TRBJ2-7; V: TRBV15; D: TRBD1
CDR3: CASSAGQVSYEQYF; DNA: TGCGCCAGCAGCGCCGGACAGGTCTCCTACGAGCAGTACTTC; size: .; J: TRBJ2-7; V: TRBV5-1; D: TRBD1
CDR3: CAWSLRGNEQYF; DNA: TGTGCCTGGAGTCTAAGGGGCAACGAGCAGTACTTC; size: once; J: TRBJ2-7; V: TRBV30; D: .
CDR3: CASSEDRGSPETQYF; DNA: TGTGCCAGCAGTGAAGACAGGGGTTCTCCGGAGACCCAGTACTTC; size: .; J: TRBJ2-5; V: TRBV25-1; D: TRBD1
CDR3: CASSASRGLEETQYF; DNA: TGTGCCAGCAGCGCCTCCAGGGGTTTGGAAGAGACCCAGTACTTC; size: .; J: TRBJ2-5; V: TRBV7-9; D: .
CDR3: CASSLRPSRAGELFF; DNA: TGTGCCAGCAGTTTAAGGCCTAGCCGGGCCGGGGAGCTGTTTTTT; size: .; J: TRBJ2-2; V: TRBV28; D: .
CDR3: CASSASGGNIQYF; DNA: TGTGCCAGCAGTGCCTCGGGGGGGAACATTCAGTACTTC; size: few; J: TRBJ2-4; V: TRBV2; D: TRBD2
CDR3: CASSQTAYGYTF; DNA: TGTGCCAGCAGTCAGACTGCGTATGGCTACACCTTC; size: .; J: TRBJ1-2; V: TRBV25-1; D: .
CDR3: CASSVEGISNEQFF; DNA: TGTGCCAGCAGCGTAGAAGGTATCAGCAATGAGCAGTTCTTC; size: few; J: TRBJ2-1; V: TRBV9; D: .
CDR3: CARGGRETQYF; DNA: TGTGCCAGAGGGGGGAGGGAGACCCAGTACTTC; size: once; J: TRBJ2-5; V: TRBV2; D: .
CDR3: CASSKNQLAGEIDTQYF; DNA: TGTGCCAGCAGTAAAAACCAGCTAGCGGGAGAGATAGATACGCAGTATTTT; size: once; J: TRBJ2-3; V: TRBV6-2/TRBV6-3; D: TRBD2
CDR3: CASSPQPGGSDTQYF; DNA: TGTGCCAGCAGCCCCCAGCCGGGGGGCTCAGATACGCAGTATTTT; size: .; J: TRBJ2-3; V: TRBV7-2; D: .
CDR3: CASSMGLAGPLNEQFF; DNA: TGTGCCAGTAGTATGGGACTAGCGGGACCTTTGAATGAGCAGTTCTTC; size: .; J: TRBJ2-1; V: TRBV19; D: TRBD2
CDR3: CASSGRMADTQYF; DNA: TGTGCCAGCAGTGGTAGAATGGCAGATACGCAGTATTTT; size: .; J: TRBJ2-3; V: TRBV25-1; D: .
CDR3: CASSSSTLAKNIQYF; DNA: TGTGCCAGCAGTTCCTCGACCTTAGCCAAAAACATTCAGTACTTC; size: .; J: TRBJ2-4; V: TRBV28; D: .
CDR3: CASSPRTGSDTEAFF; DNA: TGTGCCAGCAGCCCCCGGACAGGGTCGGACACTGAAGCTTTCTTT; size: .; J: TRBJ1-1; V: TRBV11-2; D: TRBD1
CDR3: CASRSQGADYEQYF; DNA: TGTGCCAGCAGATCACAGGGGGCGGACTACGAGCAGTACTTC; size: once; J: TRBJ2-7; V: TRBV6-6; D: TRBD1
CDR3: CASSALGWTANTGELFF; DNA: TGTGCCAGCAGCGCCCTCGGTTGGACAGCGAACACCGGGGAGCTGTTTTTT; size: .; J: TRBJ2-2; V: TRBV2; D: .
CDR3: CASSPQRAKNIQYF; DNA: TGTGCCAGCAGTCCTCAGCGAGCCAAAAACATTCAGTACTTC; size: .; J: TRBJ2-4; V: TRBV27; D: .
CDR3: CASSSNARTVNTEAFF; DNA: TGTGCCAGCAGTTCCAACGCAAGGACGGTGAACACTGAAGCTTTCTTT; size: .; J: TRBJ1-1; V: TRBV6-2/TRBV6-3; D: .
CDR3: CASSRDRVETQYF; DNA: TGTGCCAGTAGCCGGGACAGGGTTGAGACCCAGTACTTC; size: .; J: TRBJ2-5; V: TRBV19; D: TRBD1
CDR3: CASSLRGGGNTGELFF; DNA: TGCGCCAGCAGCTTGAGAGGGGGAGGGAACACCGGGGAGCTGTTTTTT; size: .; J: TRBJ2-2; V: TRBV5-1; D: .
CDR3: CASRHRERELFF; DNA: TGTGCCAGCAGACACAGGGAACGGGAGCTGTTTTTT; size: .; J: TRBJ2-2; V: TRBV14; D: .
CDR3: CASSLLGKPYTF; DNA: TGTGCCAGCAGTTTACTGGGGAAACCTTACACCTTC; size: .; J: TRBJ1-2; V: TRBV27; D: .
CDR3: CASSLVPTNTEAFF; DNA: TGTGCCAGCAGCTTAGTCCCGACGAACACTGAAGCTTTCTTT; size: few; J: TRBJ1-1; V: TRBV7-3; D: .
CDR3: CASSQEWGGTEAFF; DNA: TGTGCCAGCAGCCAAGAATGGGGTGGCACTGAAGCTTTCTTT; size: .; J: TRBJ1-1; V: TRBV14; D: .
CDR3: CASRDSLRYGYTF; DNA: TGTGCCAGCAGGGACAGCCTGAGGTATGGCTACACCTTC; size: .; J: TRBJ1-2; V: TRBV28; D: .
CDR3: CASKSGEETQYF; DNA: TGTGCCAGCAAAAGCGGCGAAGAGACCCAGTACTTC; size: once; J: TRBJ2-5; V: TRBV6-5; D: .
CDR3: CAWSSGDPGPQHF; DNA: TGTGCCTGGAGCTCCGGGGACCCGGGGCCCCAGCATTTT; size: .; J: TRBJ1-5; V: TRBV30; D: .
CDR3: CASSPQTSGSHNEQFF; DNA: TGTGCCAGCAGCCCCCAGACTAGCGGGAGCCACAATGAGCAGTTCTTC; size: once; J: TRBJ2-1; V: TRBV3-1/TRBV3-2; D: TRBD2
CDR3: CASSDRVGVSTGELFF; DNA: TGTGCCAGCAGCGACAGGGTGGGGGTGAGCACCGGGGAGCTGTTTTTT; size: .; J: TRBJ2-2; V: TRBV6-2/TRBV6-3; D: TRBD1
CDR3: CASSKGIYGYTF; DNA: TGTGCCAGCAGCAAAGGAATATATGGCTACACCTTC; size: .; J: TRBJ1-2; V: TRBV28; D: .
CDR3: CASSLDLAGPTDTQYF; DNA: TGTGCCAGCAGCTTAGATCTAGCGGGGCCCACAGATACGCAGTATTTT; size: .; J: TRBJ2-3; V: TRBV7-9; D: TRBD2
CDR3: CASSEFKGWGTDTQYF; DNA: TGTGCCAGCAGTGAATTCAAGGGCTGGGGCACAGATACGCAGTATTTT; size: .; J: TRBJ2-3; V: TRBV25-1; D: .
CDR3: CASSLSIRGGTDTQYF; DNA: TGTGCCAGCAGCTTATCAATAAGGGGCGGCACAGATACGCAGTATTTT; size: .; J: TRBJ2-3; V: TRBV7-3; D: .
CDR3: CASSHRGQKQYF; DNA: TGTGCCAGCAGCCACAGGGGGCAGAAGCAGTACTTC; size: .; J: TRBJ2-7; V: TRBV14; D: TRBD1
CDR3: CASSFSSETQYF; DNA: TGTGCCAGCAGCTTTTCCTCCGAGACCCAGTACTTC; size: once; J: TRBJ2-5; V: TRBV5-5; D: .
CDR3: CAGRGDTEAFF; DNA: TGTGCCGGCAGGGGGGACACTGAAGCTTTCTTT; size: .; J: TRBJ1-1; V: TRBV6-5; D: TRBD1
CDR3: CASGQGVRNIQYF; DNA: TGTGCCAGTGGACAAGGTGTGCGAAACATTCAGTACTTC; size: .; J: TRBJ2-4; V: TRBV19; D: .
CDR3: CASSLIGQGNTEAFF; DNA: TGTGCCAGCAGCTTAATTGGTCAGGGGAACACTGAAGCTTTCTTT; size: .; J: TRBJ1-1; V: TRBV11-1; D: .
CDR3: CASRGDNQRNTEAFF; DNA: TGTGCCAGCAGGGGTGACAATCAGAGAAACACTGAAGCTTTCTTT; size: .; J: TRBJ1-1; V: TRBV7-2; D: .
CDR3: CASSDGYLNTEAFF; DNA: TGTGCCAGCAGCGACGGCTATCTGAACACTGAAGCTTTCTTT; size: .; J: TRBJ1-1; V: TRBV9; D: .
CDR3: CASSLGPNVPYEQYF; DNA: TGTGCCAGCAGCTTAGGACCCAACGTCCCCTACGAGCAGTACTTC; size: .; J: TRBJ2-7; V: TRBV7-9; D: .
CDR3: CASSIFRAAEGETQYF; DNA: TGTGCCAGTAGTATCTTCCGCGCAGCAGAAGGAGAGACCCAGTACTTC; size: .; J: TRBJ2-5; V: TRBV19; D: .